This T cell receptor (beta chain) emerged from a study of T cell responses to AZD1222 COVID-19 vaccine (dated by TCRdb to the early 2020s). About the full investigation: A total of 230 to 250 trial participants underwent TCR sequencing, of whom about 210 had received two doses of AZD1222 and 26 had received two doses of the MenACWY control vaccine. Trial participants were enrolled into age subgroups of 18-55, 56-69 and 70-plus years, which contained 148, 28 and 57 TCR-sequenced participants, respectively.

The CDR3 regions of human TCRbeta chains were subjected to immunosequencing. As for how the authors treated the data: TCRs in the repertoires were matched against a reference library of SARS-CoV-2-specific TCRs that had been generated with the MIRA antigen-specificity platform. Breadth was defined as the fraction of unique TCRs that were SARS-CoV-2-associated. Depth was defined as the fraction of total T cells that were SARS-CoV-2-associated. Using the MIRA data, each spike-specific TCR was assigned both to the spike region to which the TCR was reactive and to a CD4 or CD8 class. Log10-transformed breadth and depth values were compared by one-way ANOVA with Sidak's multiple comparisons tests. TCRdb took this table from immuneACCESS and kept in-frame rearrangements with V and J called. Such tables lack part of the clones; where checked against another copy, unresolved V genes explain under half of the gap, and the rest is unexplained. V and J calls plus clone size are reproduced from that table; the DNA served to infer D and trimming. In all, the sample holds 150,000 to 190,000 clones, and 87% of those were seen once. The top ten constitute roughly a tenth of the sample.

The sample's time point label is to be understood as: about 28 days (+/-7) after the second vaccine dose. Because spike-specific TCR depth and breadth did not differ between the two schedules, AZD1222 recipients who got a second dose at roughly 4 weeks were pooled with those who got a second dose at roughly 12 weeks. Vaccinee samples were obtained from the UK trials COV001 and COV002, which included a single-blind randomized controlled phase 2/3 trial of AZD1222 (ChAdOx1 nCoV-19) in healthy adults. For TCRbeta chain sequencing, PBMC samples were collected from trial participants at day 0 and at day 28 after the second dose. The full study reports these points: A significant rise in spike-specific TCR breadth and depth was observed after two AZD1222 doses relative to day 0 and relative to MenACWY recipients. In the small 56-69-year group, the increase in depth fell short of significance, most likely because of low power. Most participants were white British and females outnumbered males, and the authors suggested that clonal diversity may have been underestimated. Conclusions about previously exposed vaccinees are limited, since just six AZD1222 recipients were seropositive for SARS-CoV-2 at baseline. The whole spike protein was spanned by vaccine-associated CD4 TCRs, and dominant responses were seen in regions 160-218 and 743-854. No day 14 peak-response samples were available, so repertoires were characterized only after the peak T cell response. Nearly half of unique spike-specific TCRs reportedly recognized epitopes outside regions mutated in the B.1.351 and B.1.1.7 variants.

With respect to this clone: Its target antigen remains unknown. No base qualities exist here, and no much larger clone lies one base off it.

The CDR3 spans 16 residues, from the cysteine through the phenylalanine. Solely the CDR3 DNA is kept, with 48 bases framed from the first base. From V the trimming removes 4 bases and from J it removes 7 bases, while the gene matches leave 15 bases of the junction unaccounted for. CDR1 SGHDT and CDR2 YYEEEE are derived from the germline V gene. This TCR derives from an adult who received the AZD1222 COVID-19 vaccine. This chain is built from TRBV5-6 and TRBJ2-7, with 9 central nucleotides matching TRBD1. This material consisted of peripheral blood, taken 28 days after the second AZD1222 dose. The sequenced DNA: TGTGCCAGCAGCGCAAGGCGGGACAGGGTGCCGGATGAGCAGTACTTC. Its protein reads: CASSARRDRVPDEQYF.